The 9 T cell receptor beta chains below all came from one sample that was sequenced in a study of cytotoxic CD8 clonotypes in ibrutinib-treated CLL. The data were produced by immunoSEQ multiplex PCR, yet TCRdb's version contains in-frame clones alone and is incomplete. The table shows about 310,000 clones, with more than 65% occurring only once. The source material was PBMCs, sampled before ibrutinib treatment. The source is a human donor with chronic lymphocytic leukemia.

The chain has TRBV30 and TRBJ2-4, with a possible D match to TRBD1 (6 bases). V lost 8 bases and J lost 5, with 19 bases in between. Germline values: CDR1 GTSNPN, CDR2 SVGIG (reference sequence). The CDR3 consists of 14 residues. CDR3 coding DNA: TGTGCCCTTAACAGGGAGTTTCCACAAAACATTCAGTACTTC. Translating it yields CALNREFPQNIQYF.

V usage is TRBV19 and J usage is TRBJ2-7; D remains ambiguous. This CDR3 is built from 12 residues. The V gene lost 8 bases and the J gene lost 7 bases, with 15 bases spanning the gap. Germline V lookup: CDR1 LNHDA, CDR2 SQIVND (reference sequence). DNA for the CDR3: TGTGCCAGTGGTGTAGGCGGAGAAGAGCAGTACTTC. Its translation: CASGVGGEEQYF. The full variable domain, its missing parts supplied by reference TRBV19 and TRBJ2-7, is DGGITQSPKYLFRKEGQNVTLSCEQNLNHDAMYWYRQDPGQGLRLIYYSQIVNDFQKGDIAEGYSVSREKKESFPLTVTSAQKNPTAFYLCASGVGGEEQYFGPGTRLTVT.

The rearrangement uses TRBV6-5 and TRBJ2-5, with unresolved D. The CDR3 sequence is 14 residues long. Trimming shortened V by 0 bases and J by 4 bases, and 9 bases separated the two germline ends. Looked up from germline, CDR1 is MNHEY and CDR2 is SVGAGI. The CDR3 DNA reads as TGTGCCAGCAGTTACTCGAGTCTTAGAGAGACCCAGTACTTC. Translated, it gives CASSYSSLRETQYF.

The rearrangement joins TRBV4-1 to TRBJ2-1; 13 nucleotides line up with TRBD2. V shed 2 bases, J shed 13 bases, and the junction held 8 bases outside the gene matches. The germline V gene has CDR1 MGHRA and CDR2 YSYEKL. This CDR3 is 15 amino acids long. CDR3 amino acids: CASSQHRTSGSFQFF. The CDR3 coding sequence is TGCGCCAGCAGCCAACACCGGACTAGCGGGAGTTTTCAGTTCTTC.

The rearrangement joins TRBV5-1 to TRBJ1-1; TRBD1 matches 9 bases. The length of the CDR3 is 14 residues. Germline lookup yields CDR1 SGHRS and CDR2 YFSETQ. The V and J ends lost 6 bases and 0 bases, in that order; junction bases with no gene match: 3. The CDR3 nucleotides read TGCGCCAGCAACCGGGACAGGGTGAACACTGAAGCTTTCTTT. This gives the protein CASNRDRVNTEAFF.

The rearrangement uses TRBV4-3 and TRBJ1-2; no firm D call. Germline CDR1 reads LGHNA; CDR2 reads YSLEER. The CDR3 spans 14 residues. V was shortened by 0 bases and J by 7 bases, with 12 bases between the two germline ends. Here the CDR3 reads CASSQDPRISGYTF. CDR3 in DNA: TGCGCCAGCAGCCAAGATCCCAGGATTAGTGGCTACACCTTC.

As for this clone: Its ends do not fully match the called genes, so a read error is possible. The chain recombines TRBV7-7 with TRBJ2-3, with 14 bases matching TRBD2. The CDR3 runs 17 residues. CDR1 and CDR2 (germline): SSHAT, FNYEAQ (reference sequence). The CDR3 region has the DNA TGTGCTAGCAGCGCGGGGACTAGCGGGAGTAGCACAGATACGCAGTATTTT. It encodes CASSAGTSGSSTDTQYF.

The table lists this clone with a count of one. This chain joins TRBV19 and TRBJ2-1; D perhaps matches TRBD2 (5 bases). This CDR3 has 15 residues. Trimming cost V 2 bases and J 3 bases, with 11 bases left between them. Germline CDR1 is LNHDA and CDR2 is SQIVND (reference sequence). In nucleotides, the CDR3 is TGTGCCAGTAGTATAACGGGGTCCCGCTACAATGAGCAGTTCTTC. Translated, it gives CASSITGSRYNEQFF.

This clone was detected only once. V is TRBV6-1 and J is TRBJ2-7; the match to TRBD2 covers 13 bases. Germline CDR1 MNHNS, CDR2 SASEGT. The junction had 16 bases not matched to a gene; V was cut back by 4 bases and J by 1 base. The CDR3 has 20 residues. The CDR3 DNA reads TGTGCCAGCAGTGCATACCTCGGACTAGCGGGAGCTCCTATATCCTACGAGCAGTACTTC. It encodes CASSAYLGLAGAPISYEQYF.